Listed here is a single TCR beta chain. At least ten counts were recorded for this clonotype. Its recognized antigen is unknown. No much larger clone exists at a distance of one base, and base qualities are not known. These data come from a study of HIV-infected children after antiretroviral therapy interruption (dated by TCRdb to the late 2010s). Regarding the complete study: Eight children were included: four on planned treatment interruption and four on continuous treatment, all with CD4+ count above 500 and viral load below 50 copies/ml. Median age was about 9.8 years in the interruption group and roughly 8 years in the continuous treatment group. Exposure to EBV and CMV had been recorded for most participating children. For the interruption arm, samples were taken at week 0, at week 12, at the end of interruption (week 24 or 48), and roughly 3 years after the study ended. Continuous-treatment samples were analyzed from corresponding weeks 0, 48 and 150. Alongside measurements of thymic output, the study compared TCR repertoires of children on planned treatment interruption with TCR repertoires of children on continuous antiretroviral treatment.

The library came from 3' RACE. To correct PCR amplification bias, TCR libraries were generated from RNA with a 3' RACE protocol that used unique molecular identifiers. Up to roughly 12 amplicon libraries were pooled and sequenced on an Illumina MiSeq with v2 2x250 paired-end chemistry. For the original study's pipeline: Reads were processed with Decombinator to assign V and J genes and CDR3, with barcode-based error and PCR bias correction. Before Gini coefficients were calculated with the R ineq package, the repertoires were subsampled to the same depth. GLIPH, Hamming distance and a shared triplet metric were used to assess CDR3 similarity. Using fastp trimming at Q25 and MiXCR clonotype assembly, TCRdb reanalyzed the public sequencing data and kept in-frame beta chains. Rows matching on CDR3 protein sequence are summarized as one entry with the most common DNA and genes. V and J calls and clone size were set by TCRdb, not the authors. This sample has around 50,000 distinct CDR3 sequences in its table, and 4.3% of those were observed once. The top ten clones comprise 0.6% to 0.85% of the sample.

On the study overall, not on this receptor specifically: The small number of patients is a limitation, and caution is needed when interpreting the data. In naive CD4+ repertoires of PTI patients, CDR3 sharing between time points fell after interruption began; many sequences were shared between end of interruption and 3 years later. Minor non-naive CD45RA+ populations, such as EMRA or stem memory cells, might be present among the sorted CD45RA+ naive cells. The naive CD4+ Gini coefficient rose by the end of treatment interruption, suggesting clonal expansion, and returned to baseline by 3 years.

What the treatment or condition label conveys for this sample: PENTA 11 planned treatment interruption arm or continuous ART arm. Participants were children from the United Kingdom aged 2 to 15 years who had received at least three-drug ART for at least 24 weeks. Cryopreserved PBMCs containing at least 5 million viable cells were needed, and a few candidate patients were excluded because their viable PBMC yield was low. Naive CD4+ CD45RA+ CD45RO- T cells were FACS-sorted from thawed PBMCs on a FACSAria III cell sorter. After sorting, the cells were fixed and RNA was extracted first with the RNeasy FFPE kit and then with the RNeasy Micro kit. The germline V gene gives CDR1 as SNHLY and CDR2 as FYNNEI. Spanning cysteine to phenylalanine, the CDR3 consists of 13 amino acids. Only the CDR3 part of the read is kept: 39 bases, read in frame from the first base. V and J are truncated by 10 bases and 3 bases respectively, leaving an intervening sequence of 13 bases.

Material: CD45RA+ CD4+ T cells from PBMCs, pooled from several time points, obtained from a donor given antiretroviral therapy, either interrupted or continuous. This specimen's cell subset or site label, interpreted: naive CD4+ CD45RA+ CD45RO- T cells. The source of this sequence is a pool of human donors with HIV. The chain was built from TRBV2 and TRBJ1-5; no D gene is confidently identified. The CDR3 region: CATQTDYNQPQHF. The DNA sequence is TGTGCCACCCAGACGGACTACAATCAGCCCCAGCATTTT.